This T cell receptor (beta chain) is from a study of blood T cells in healthy people across ages. Study-wide background: Capturing about one barcoded beta molecule per two T cells was achieved by template switching.

Study results and limitations: Age showed a roughly linear inverse relationship with TCR beta diversity per million T cells. For the donors, CMV status was unknown and possibly confounded expanded clonotype changes.

The CDR3 totals 14 residues. Germline CDR1 is SEHNR and CDR2 is FQNEAQ (reference sequence). Between the trimmed V and J ends, which lost 1 base and 2 bases, there was a span of 9 bases. This clonotype was seen repeatedly, ten times or more. Its antigen is undetermined. Alongside a J-beta primer mix, a sample-barcoded 5' primer served in a second PCR lasting roughly 6 to 11 cycles. From the 5' RACE reads, TCRdb called clonotypes with MiXCR, one entry per CDR3 protein. The sample contains hundreds of thousands of distinct CDR3 sequences, under 65% of which appear only once. The sequencing input was blood. V usage is TRBV7-9 and J usage is TRBJ2-7; D is ambiguous. This TCR was recovered from a woman over 75 in good health. CDR3 DNA sequence: TGTGCCAGCAGCTTAGAGGCAGAACCCTACGAGCAGTACTTC. Translation: CASSLEAEPYEQYF.